A selection of T cell receptor beta chains follows, all from one sample in a study of blood T cells in healthy people across ages. TCRdb re-called the 5' RACE reads with MiXCR, one entry per CDR3 protein. The sample has about 1.5 million distinct CDR3 sequences; 42% are singletons. Sequencing was done on a sample of blood. These receptors were collected from a woman aged 18 to 35 in good health. CDR3s include the opening cysteine and the closing phenylalanine or tryptophan. D genes are given only for firm matches. Where a row states a size, it is once, few, many or the class of an expanded clone; other rows omit it.

clone size	J gene	V gene	D gene	CDR3 DNA	CDR3 protein
few	TRBJ2-1	TRBV29-1	.	TGCAGCGTTGCAACGGGGGCGGATGAGCAGTTCTTC	CSVATGADEQFF
.	TRBJ2-1	TRBV7-9	.	TGTGCCAGCAGCTTAAAGGGCGGACGCGACAATGAGCAGTTCTTC	CASSLKGGRDNEQFF
.	TRBJ2-1	TRBV6-5	TRBD2	TGTGCCAGCAGTTACTCGCCGGCGAGCGGGAGCAATGAGCAGTTCTTC	CASSYSPASGSNEQFF
.	TRBJ1-5	TRBV7-2	.	TGTGCCAGCAGCTTAGACAGGGAATATCAGCCCCAGCATTTT	CASSLDREYQPQHF
.	TRBJ1-2	TRBV9	.	TGTGCCAGCACCAGGACCTTGGAGCGGAACTATGGCTACACCTTC	CASTRTLERNYGYTF
.	TRBJ2-1	TRBV12-5	TRBD2	TGTGCTAGTGGTTTGGTATCGACTAGCGGGAGGAATGAGCAGTTCTTC	CASGLVSTSGRNEQFF
.	TRBJ1-5	TRBV20-1	.	TGCAGTGCCGAAGGGGGGAGCCGTACTGGGCCCCAGCATTTT	CSAEGGSRTGPQHF
few	TRBJ1-2	TRBV29-1	.	TGCAGCGTTCACCGCTCTAACTATGGCTACACCTTC	CSVHRSNYGYTF
.	TRBJ1-2	TRBV15	.	TGTGCCACCAGCAGAGGTAGACCGCCTGGCTACACCTTC	CATSRGRPPGYTF
few	TRBJ1-5	TRBV12-3/TRBV12-4	.	TGTGCCAGCAGTTTTACCACCTTTAGCAATCAGCCCCAGCATTTT	CASSFTTFSNQPQHF
.	TRBJ2-3	TRBV5-1	.	TGCGCCTGCAGCCCTCAGGCGAACCTCTTCGATACGCAGTATTTT	CACSPQANLFDTQYF
.	TRBJ2-3	TRBV29-1	.	TGCAGCGTTGAACCGGGCCCAAGCACAGATACGCAGTATTTT	CSVEPGPSTDTQYF
.	TRBJ1-1	TRBV5-1	.	TGCGCCAGCAAACGGGGAGGTGGAGACACTGAAGCTTTCTTT	CASKRGGGDTEAFF
few	TRBJ1-2	TRBV12-3/TRBV12-4	TRBD1	TGTGCCAGCAGTTTTGGGGACAGATATAACTATGGCTACACCTTC	CASSFGDRYNYGYTF
.	TRBJ1-1	TRBV29-1	.	TGCAGCGTTGAACCCAGGGTGAACACTGAAGCTTTCTTT	CSVEPRVNTEAFF
.	TRBJ1-2	TRBV28	.	TGTGCCAGCTGGGAGGGCGGGGGTCCTAACTATGGCTACACCTTC	CASWEGGGPNYGYTF
.	TRBJ2-7	TRBV28	.	TGTGCCAGCAGTTTGCGGCACACCGCCTACGAGCAGTACTTC	CASSLRHTAYEQYF
.	TRBJ2-3	TRBV7-2	TRBD2	TGTGCCAGCAGCTCCGGGACTAGAGACACAGATACGCAGTATTTT	CASSSGTRDTDTQYF
.	TRBJ2-1	TRBV11-2	.	TGTGCCAGCAGCTTAGGGCTGGGCCTGGATGAGCAGTTCTTC	CASSLGLGLDEQFF
.	TRBJ2-1	TRBV20-1	.	TGCAGTGCTAAAAGAGGGTCCTACAATGAGCAGTTCTTC	CSAKRGSYNEQFF
.	TRBJ1-5	TRBV24-1	.	TGTGCCACCAGTGATAGGTATAGCAATCAGCCCCAGCATTTT	CATSDRYSNQPQHF
.	TRBJ2-3	TRBV5-1	.	TGCGCCAGCAGCGAACAGGGCAGAGCGCAGTATTTT	CASSEQGRAQYF
.	TRBJ2-1	TRBV20-1	.	TGCAGTGCTGCCCCGAGCTCCTACAATGAGCAGTTCTTC	CSAAPSSYNEQFF
few	TRBJ2-5	TRBV20-1	TRBD2	TGCAGTGCTGTTTGGCTAGCGGGGTTCAATGAGCAGTACTTC	CSAVWLAGFNEQYF
few	TRBJ1-2	TRBV28	.	TGTGCCAGCAGCCGGGAACGATATGGCTACACCTTC	CASSRERYGYTF
once	TRBJ1-6	TRBV20-1	.	TGCAGTGCTAGGCCCGAGGGCGGAGGTTCACCCCTCCACTTT	CSARPEGGGSPLHF
few	TRBJ2-1	TRBV6-2/TRBV6-3	TRBD2	TGTGCCAGCAGCCTCCATGGCGGGGGGATCTACAATGAGCAGTTCTTC	CASSLHGGGIYNEQFF
few	TRBJ1-1	TRBV20-1	TRBD1	TGCAGTGCTAGGGGTGGGACAGCTAACACTGAAGCTTTCTTT	CSARGGTANTEAFF
few	TRBJ2-1	TRBV5-4	TRBD2	TGTGCCAGCAGCCATACCAGCGGGAGGGCCCTAGGGTTCAATGAGCAGTTCTTC	CASSHTSGRALGFNEQFF
few	TRBJ2-5	TRBV7-2	TRBD2	TGTGCCAGCAGCTTCACTAGCGGAGTCGGGGAGACCCAGTACTTC	CASSFTSGVGETQYF
.	TRBJ2-7	TRBV6-2/TRBV6-3	.	TGTGCCAGCAGTTACTCATTTGACGGGGCGGTCTACGAGCAGTACTTC	CASSYSFDGAVYEQYF
few	TRBJ1-2	TRBV3-1	.	TGTGCCAGCAGCCAAGAAACGCGCTCCTACTATGGCTACACCTTC	CASSQETRSYYGYTF
few	TRBJ2-5	TRBV29-1	.	TGCAGCGTTGTATTCCCCGAGGCGTTGGAGACCCAGTACTTC	CSVVFPEALETQYF
.	TRBJ2-1	TRBV2	TRBD2	TGTGCCAGCAGTGGGACTAGCGGGACGCAGTTCTTC	CASSGTSGTQFF
.	TRBJ1-1	TRBV3-1	.	TGTGTCAGCAGCCACTCGGGGAGGGCGTACGGTACTGAAGCTTTCTTT	CVSSHSGRAYGTEAFF
many	TRBJ1-6	TRBV12-3/TRBV12-4	.	TGTGCCAGCAGTTCCGACATTCTCTCACCCCTCCACTTT	CASSSDILSPLHF
.	TRBJ2-7	TRBV20-1	.	TGCAGTGCTAGACAGGGCTTCAACGAGCAGTACTTC	CSARQGFNEQYF
few	TRBJ1-4	TRBV15	.	TGTGCCACCAGCAAGCTGGGCGTGGATGAAAAACTGTTTTTT	CATSKLGVDEKLFF
few	TRBJ2-7	TRBV6-5	.	TGTGCCAGCAGTCCCTCCAGGGGAGGCTACGAGCAGTACTTC	CASSPSRGGYEQYF
.	TRBJ2-7	TRBV20-1	.	TGCAGTGCTAGAGATGTGGCTAGTGCTTTCTACGAGCAGTACTTC	CSARDVASAFYEQYF
many	TRBJ1-5	TRBV7-2	.	TGTGCCAGCAGCCTACTTAGGGACCAGCCCCAGCATTTT	CASSLLRDQPQHF
few	TRBJ2-3	TRBV20-1	.	TGCAGTGCTAAGTGGACAGCCTCCACAGATACGCAGTATTTT	CSAKWTASTDTQYF
.	TRBJ2-1	TRBV11-2	TRBD2	TGTGCCAGCAGCTTAGGTCTGCTTAGCGGGGGTGATCAGTTCTTC	CASSLGLLSGGDQFF
few	TRBJ1-2	TRBV4-1	TRBD1	TGCGCCAGCAGCCAAAGACAGGGGCAAGCTAACTATGGCTACACCTTC	CASSQRQGQANYGYTF
many	TRBJ2-1	TRBV5-1	TRBD2	TGCGCCAGCAGTCGAGCGGGAGGTTACAATGAGCAGTTCTTC	CASSRAGGYNEQFF
.	TRBJ2-1	TRBV6-2/TRBV6-3	.	TGTGCCAGCAGTTACAGTCGGGCTTATACCTACAATGAGCAGTTCTTC	CASSYSRAYTYNEQFF
.	TRBJ1-2	TRBV12-3/TRBV12-4	.	TGTGTCAGCAGGCAGGGATCTTATAATGGCTACACCTTC	CVSRQGSYNGYTF
.	TRBJ1-1	TRBV11-2	.	TGTGCCAGCAGCTTAGACAGGGTGATCTCTGGAGCTTTCTTT	CASSLDRVISGAFF
few	TRBJ2-7	TRBV7-3	.	TGTGCCAGCAGCTCTGTCGGATGGAGCTACGAGCAGTACTTC	CASSSVGWSYEQYF
few	TRBJ2-1	TRBV6-2/TRBV6-3	TRBD1	TGTGCCAGCAGCAGCCTTCGGACAGGGGTCTGGAATGAGCAGTTCTTC	CASSSLRTGVWNEQFF
many	TRBJ2-5	TRBV29-1	.	TGCAGCGTCAACAGGGATTCGGAGACCCAGTACTTC	CSVNRDSETQYF
once	TRBJ2-5	TRBV20-1	.	TGCAGTGCTAGTCGGGGGGCGTACCAAGAGACCCAGTACTTC	CSASRGAYQETQYF
.	TRBJ1-3	TRBV10-3	.	TGTGCCATCAGTGAGACAGGAGCTGGAAACACCATATATTTT	CAISETGAGNTIYF
few	TRBJ2-7	TRBV29-1	TRBD2	TGCAGCGTTGAAGATTGGACTAGCGGGCCCTACGAGCAGTACTTC	CSVEDWTSGPYEQYF